This T cell receptor beta chain was sequenced in a study of vaccination and CD4 T cells after COVID-19 (dated by TCRdb to about 2022). Regarding the study in general: SARS-CoV-2 positivity had been established in the convalescent patients by nasal swab PCR, and mild disease was recorded in roughly 10 of these patients and severe disease in one. In the convalescent cohort there were six males and four females, among whom were two Hispanic individuals, seven Caucasians, two Asians and one multiracial person. Each participant got two doses of either the Pfizer-BioNTech BNT162b2 vaccine (n=8) or the Moderna mRNA-1273 vaccine (n=2). Post-COVID blood samples were collected from convalescent patients a median of around 96 days after diagnosis, with a range of about 30 to 161 days. Post-vaccine blood samples were taken a median of about 77 days after the second vaccine dose, with a range of roughly 13 to 250 days. Culture stimuli were overlapping spike peptide pools from SARS-CoV-2 and from the common cold coronaviruses HCoV-NL63, HCoV-OC43 and HCoV-229E. In control cultures, a CEFX viral epitope pool was used as positive control, an HIV-1 Nef peptide pool was used as negative control, or no peptide was added. In ten to eleven COVID-19 convalescent patients and a handful of infection-naive healthy vaccine recipients, the spike-specific CD4+ TCR repertoire before mRNA vaccination was compared with the repertoire after mRNA vaccination.

Per the publication, the treatment or condition label means: roughly 11-day PBMC culture with coronavirus spike peptide pools or control peptides (ViraFEST assay). The study used the ViraFEST assay, which expanded antigen-specific T cells with peptide pools and then identified expanded clonotypes by TCR sequencing. The convalescent patients' positive SARS-CoV-2 PCR tests fell between March and December 2020, which was before the Alpha, Beta and Delta variants emerged in the United States. Each well held around 2 million PBMCs cultured with approximately 10 ug/ml peptide pools in IMDM containing approximately 5% human AB serum and roughly 10 IU/ml IL-2. On days 3 and 7, half of the culture medium was replaced with fresh IL-2-containing medium. After about 11 days of culture, CD4+ T cells were isolated by negative selection using the EasySep CD4+ T cell isolation kit. Ficoll-Paque Plus gradient centrifugation was used to isolate PBMCs from whole blood, and the isolated PBMCs were then either used fresh or cryopreserved at -140C. Triplicate wells were generally used for each culture condition.

The CDR3 holds 16 amino acids from the cysteine to the phenylalanine. Of all the DNA, just the CDR3 is kept, 48 bases in frame from base 1. The germline V gene encodes CDR1 MRHNA and CDR2 SNTAGT. Beyond this particular receptor, the publication reports: Only a relatively small number of convalescent patients were included in the study, and early timepoints following natural infection were not analyzed. The median count of SARS-CoV-2-reactive clonotypes went up from 20 to 25 after infection to 38 after vaccination, although the change was not significant. Among convalescent patients, a median roughly 84% of the SARS-CoV-2-reactive clones seen after vaccination appeared only after vaccination, which suggests priming specific to the vaccine. Of the vaccine-specific clones in convalescent patients, 304 of 307, or nearly all, reacted only to SARS-CoV-2 spike and did not cross-react with common cold coronaviruses.

Library preparation was by PCR. TCR sequencing of DNA from cultured CD4+ T cells used the Oncomine TCR Beta short-read assay at the Johns Hopkins FTIC core. Genomic DNA was extracted from the cultured CD4+ T cells with the QIAamp micro DNA kit. Oncomine TCR Beta libraries from cultured CD4+ T cells were pooled using unique dual indexes and sequenced on an Illumina iSeq 100. On the authors' methods: Non-productive sequences were removed, and CDR3s not starting with C, not ending with F or W, or shorter than 7 amino acids were discarded. The MANAFEST web application identified antigen-specific clonotypes by comparing peptide-stimulated wells against reference wells and other culture wells. To be called positive, a clone needed an FDR below 0.05, an odds ratio above 5, and a productive frequency above 0.1% in at least two of three replicate wells. A clonotype was classed as cross-reactive if the clonotype showed significant expansion both in SARS-CoV-2 spike wells and in at least one common cold coronavirus spike condition. Similarity between CDR3 sequences was evaluated in R version 3.6.1 using Levenshtein distances (stringdist) and unrooted phylogenetic trees (ape). TCRdb reprocessed the public reads (quality trimming at Q25 with fastp, clone calling with MiXCR) and kept in-frame beta chains. One record per CDR3 amino acid sequence lists the most common genes and DNA. TCRdb, not the original authors, processed these V and J calls. In all, the sample holds about 14,000 distinct CDR3 sequences, and around half of those were seen once. 7.8% of the sample is taken by the ten largest.

Details on this clonotype: Its antigen is not yet known. One end of the junction fails to match germline, which may point to a read error.

Sample: CD4+ T cells from blood, cultured in vitro. The receptor was isolated from a human donor who had recovered from COVID-19. The chain uses TRBV6-4 and TRBJ2-3; TRBD2 fits 10 bases in the junction. The CDR3 sequence is CVSSDGVAGGEDTQYF. The DNA is TGTGTCAGCAGTGACGGGGTAGCGGGGGGCGAAGATACGCAGTATTTT.